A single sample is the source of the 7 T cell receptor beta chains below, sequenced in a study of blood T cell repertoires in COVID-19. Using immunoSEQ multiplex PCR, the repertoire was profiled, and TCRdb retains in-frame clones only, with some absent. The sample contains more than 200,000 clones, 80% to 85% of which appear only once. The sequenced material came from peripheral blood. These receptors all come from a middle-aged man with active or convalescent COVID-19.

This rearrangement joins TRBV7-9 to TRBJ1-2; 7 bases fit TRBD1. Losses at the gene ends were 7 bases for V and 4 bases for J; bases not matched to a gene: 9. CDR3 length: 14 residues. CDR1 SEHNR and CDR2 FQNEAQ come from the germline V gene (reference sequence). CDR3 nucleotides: TGTGCCAGCAAACACCAGGGGGGTTCCTATGGCTACACCTTC. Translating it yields CASKHQGGSYGYTF.

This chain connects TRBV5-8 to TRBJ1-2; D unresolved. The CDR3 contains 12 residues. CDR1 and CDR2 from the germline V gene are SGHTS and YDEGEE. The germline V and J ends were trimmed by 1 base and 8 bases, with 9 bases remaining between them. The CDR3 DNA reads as TGTGCCAGCAGCTTGTTACGAGGCGGCTACACCTTC. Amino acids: CASSLLRGGYTF.

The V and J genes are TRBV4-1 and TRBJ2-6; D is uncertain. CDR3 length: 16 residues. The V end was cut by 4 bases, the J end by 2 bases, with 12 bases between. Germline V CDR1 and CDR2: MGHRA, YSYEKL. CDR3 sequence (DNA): TGCGCCAGCAGCCCTTCGCAGGTAACTGGGGCCAACGTCCTGACTTTC. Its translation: CASSPSQVTGANVLTF.

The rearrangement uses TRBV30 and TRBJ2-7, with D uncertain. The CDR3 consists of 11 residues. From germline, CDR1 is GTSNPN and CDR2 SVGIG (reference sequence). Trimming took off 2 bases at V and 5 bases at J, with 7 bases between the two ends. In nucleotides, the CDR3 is TGTGCCTGGAGTAACCGGGACGAGCAGTACTTC. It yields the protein CAWSNRDEQYF.

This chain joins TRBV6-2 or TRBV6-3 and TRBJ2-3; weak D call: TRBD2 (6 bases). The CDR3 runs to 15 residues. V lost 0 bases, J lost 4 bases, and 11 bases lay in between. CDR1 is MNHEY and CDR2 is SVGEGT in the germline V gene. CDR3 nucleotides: TGTGCCAGCAGTTACTCCCTAGCGATCCCAGATACGCAGTATTTT. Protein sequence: CASSYSLAIPDTQYF.

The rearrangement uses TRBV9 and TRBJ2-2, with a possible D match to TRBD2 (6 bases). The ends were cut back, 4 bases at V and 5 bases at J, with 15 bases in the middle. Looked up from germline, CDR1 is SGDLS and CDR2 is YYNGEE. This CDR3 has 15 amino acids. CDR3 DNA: TGTGCCAGCAGCTTACGGACTGGGAGGACCGGGGAGCTGTTTTTT. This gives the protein CASSLRTGRTGELFF.

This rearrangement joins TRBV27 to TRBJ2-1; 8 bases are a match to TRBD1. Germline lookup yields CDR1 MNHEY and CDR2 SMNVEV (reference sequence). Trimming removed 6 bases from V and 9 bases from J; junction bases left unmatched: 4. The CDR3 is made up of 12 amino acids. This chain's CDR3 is CASRGQEIEQFF. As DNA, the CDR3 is TGTGCCAGCAGGGGACAGGAGATTGAGCAGTTCTTC.